This TCR beta chain was sequenced in a study of shared clonotypes between healthy human individuals. Whole-study findings and limits: Non-shared clonotypes showed lower generation probabilities than clonotypes common to all four donors.

Assay used: immunoSEQ multiplex PCR; TCRdb lists only in-frame clones, some missing. The sample holds about 1.5 million clones; more than 95% are singletons and the top ten take approximately 1%. Notes on this clone: Its antigen is as yet unknown.

The origin of this receptor is a man aged 30 to 39 in good health. The sample comprised naive CD4+ T cells sorted from blood. Described subset: CD45RA+ positively selected.

CDR3 bases: TGTGCCACCGCGCACGATACGCAGTATTTT. Encoded protein: CATAHDTQYF. The chain is built from TRBV6-1 and TRBJ2-3; D is unresolved. V lost 10 bases and J 6 bases, leaving 8 bases between the germline ends. Germline values: CDR1 MNHNS, CDR2 SASEGT. The CDR3 sequence is 10 residues long.